These 15 T cell receptor beta chains were all obtained from the same sample, sequenced in a study of T cells of healthy individuals. Each CDR3 protein is one row after TCRdb ran MiXCR on the 5' RACE reads. The sample records 90,000 to 100,000 distinct CDR3 sequences, about 16% being singletons. The receptor source for this set is a human donor in good health.

There are many counts of this clonotype. The chain joins TRBV18 to TRBJ2-7, with 13 bases identical to TRBD2. The J segment lost 0 bases and the V segment lost 6 bases, leaving 5 bases of the junction unmatched. The length of the CDR3 is 16 residues. The germline CDR1 and CDR2 sequences are KGHSH and LQKENI. This CDR3 is CASSLGLAGTSYEQYF. CDR3 DNA: TGTGCCAGCTCCTTGGGACTAGCGGGAACCTCCTACGAGCAGTACTTC. Filled out from reference TRBV18 and TRBJ2-7, the complete variable domain reads NAGVMQNPRHLVRRRGQEARLRCSPMKGHSHVYWYRQLPEEGLKFMVYLQKENIIDESGMPKERFSAEFPKEGPSILRIQQVVRGDSAAYFCASSLGLAGTSYEQYFGPGTRLTVT.

This chain connects TRBV6-1 to TRBJ2-5; the match to TRBD1 covers 12 bases. Germline CDR1 is MNHNS and CDR2 is SASEGT. Germline trimming cut 6 bases from V and 5 bases from J; bases unmatched to any gene: 7. The CDR3 extends over 15 amino acids. The DNA of the CDR3 is TGTGCCAGCAGCGGCGGGACAGGGGGCAGGGAGACCCAGTACTTC. This codes for CASSGGTGGRETQYF.

This clonotype was picked up one time. A much larger clone differs by one base, so this may be a read error. This sequence joins TRBV5-6 and TRBJ2-3, with a weak D call TRBD2 (6 bases). Per the germline V gene, CDR1 is SGHDT and CDR2 is YYEEEE. The CDR3 extends over 14 amino acids. In nucleotides, the CDR3 is TGTGCCAACAGCTCGATGACCCGGGGAGGCACGCAGTATTTT. It translates to CANSSMTRGGTQYF.

J is TRBJ2-1 and V is TRBV19, with D tentatively TRBD2 (5 bases). Germline V gene sequence: CDR1 LNHDA, CDR2 SQIVND (reference sequence). This CDR3 has 15 residues. Trimming removed 8 bases at V and 0 bases at J, with 14 bases between. DNA for the CDR3: TGTGCCAGTGGAGGCGGACCGAGCTCCTACAATGAGCAGTTCTTC. Translated: CASGGGPSSYNEQFF.

The chain is built from TRBV9 and TRBJ2-3; 9 positions match TRBD2. Germline V gene lookup returns CDR1 SGDLS and CDR2 YYNGEE. The CDR3 covers 14 residues. J was trimmed by 3 bases and V by 2 bases; bases with no gene match: 1. CDR3: CASSVLAGTDTQYF. CDR3 bases: TGTGCCAGCAGCGTGCTAGCGGGGACAGATACGCAGTATTTT.

The rearrangement joins TRBV27 to TRBJ2-1; 9 bases match TRBD2. Germline assignment: CDR1 MNHEY and CDR2 SMNVEV (reference sequence). After removal of 10 bases from V and 12 bases from J, the junction contained 10 bases not matched to a gene. The CDR3 has 12 amino acids. The CDR3: CATRDRGGGQFF. DNA of the CDR3: TGTGCCACCCGTGATCGCGGGGGGGGGCAGTTCTTC.

This sequence joins TRBV30 and TRBJ2-2; 11 positions match TRBD2. CDR3 length: 15 residues. The germline CDR1 and CDR2 sequences are GTSNPN and SVGIG (reference sequence). With V trimmed by 8 bases and J by 2 bases, 7 bases remained unmatched. As DNA, the CDR3 is TGTGCCACATCTAGCGGGGGGTCCAACACCGGGGAGCTGTTTTTT. Translating gives CATSSGGSNTGELFF.

V usage is TRBV6-6 and J usage is TRBJ1-5, with 7 bases matching TRBD1. J lost 0 bases, V lost 8 bases, and 13 bases had no gene match. CDR1 is MNHNY, CDR2 SVGAGI, per germline (reference sequence). The CDR3 extends over 17 amino acids. The CDR3 sequence: CASHPGQNSYSNQPQHF. CDR3 bases: TGTGCCAGCCACCCGGGACAGAATTCTTATAGCAATCAGCCCCAGCATTTT.

V gene TRBV14 combines with J gene TRBJ1-1, with 11 bases matching TRBD1. Germline V CDR1 and CDR2: SGHDN, FVKESK. Trimming cost V 5 bases and J 0 bases; bases outside gene matches: 5. This CDR3 region has 16 residues. The CDR3 sequence: CASSGTGGFVNTEAFF. CDR3 sequence (DNA): TGTGCCAGCAGCGGGACAGGGGGTTTTGTGAACACTGAAGCTTTCTTT. Full variable domain (remainder filled in from reference TRBV14 and TRBJ1-1): EAGVTQFPSHSVIEKGQTVTLRCDPISGHDNLYWYRRVMGKEIKFLLHFVKESKQDESGMPNNRFLAERTGGTYSTLKVQPAELEDSGVYFCASSGTGGFVNTEAFFGQGTRLTVV.

V and J are TRBV12-3 or TRBV12-4 and TRBJ2-1, with D possibly matching TRBD1 (8 bases). The CDR3 spans 15 residues. Trimming pared 8 bases from V and 6 bases from J, leaving 20 bases between. CDR3 loop: CASLRSGTGGNEQFF. The CDR3 nucleotides are TGTGCCAGCTTGAGGAGCGGGACAGGTGGCAATGAGCAGTTCTTC.

This clonotype was counted many times. This chain links TRBV20-1 with TRBJ1-2, with a possible D match to TRBD1 (5 bases). The germline CDR1 and CDR2 sequences are DFQATT and SNEGSKA (reference sequence). The CDR3 runs to 14 residues. The germline V and J ends were trimmed by 3 bases and 8 bases, with 19 bases remaining between them. This chain's CDR3 is CSARDGTAGKGYTF. CDR3 nucleotides: TGCAGTGCTAGGGACGGGACGGCCGGGAAGGGCTACACCTTC.

The table lists this clonotype with a few counts. This chain joins TRBV20-1 and TRBJ2-2, with 14 bases that match TRBD2. Per germline, CDR1 DFQATT and CDR2 SNEGSKA (reference sequence). Losses at the gene ends were 6 bases for V and 5 bases for J; bases not matched to a gene: 2. This CDR3 region has 14 residues. In DNA form, the CDR3 reads TGCAGTGCCGGGACTAGCGGGAGAACCGGGGAGCTGTTTTTT. It encodes CSAGTSGRTGELFF.

The genes are TRBV12-3 or TRBV12-4 and TRBJ1-3; 7 positions agree with TRBD1. The CDR3 consists of 16 residues. V gave up 5 bases and J gave up 0 bases; unmatched junction bases: 7. CDR3 amino acids: CASSAGTVSSGNTIYF. In DNA, the CDR3 is TGTGCCAGCAGTGCCGGGACAGTCAGCTCTGGAAACACCATATATTTT.

This clonotype was seen more than once but under ten times. V usage is TRBV12-3 or TRBV12-4 and J usage is TRBJ2-3; D unclear. The V end was cut by 2 bases, the J end by 5 bases, with 5 bases between. CDR3 size: 12 residues. CDR3 sequence (DNA): TGTGCCAGCAGTTTAAGTCGAGATACGCAGTATTTT. Protein product: CASSLSRDTQYF.

This clonotype was seen ten or more times. The chain carries TRBV6-1 and TRBJ2-7; tentatively, D is TRBD1 (5 bases). V was shortened by 0 bases and J by 1 base, with 10 bases between the two germline ends. The CDR3 spans 15 residues. The germline CDR1 and CDR2 sequences are MNHNS and SASEGT. The CDR3 DNA reads TGTGCCAGCAGTGAAGCTCCAGGGCGGTCCTACGAGCAGTACTTC. Amino acid sequence: CASSEAPGRSYEQYF.